These 15 T cell receptor beta chains were sequenced from one sample in a study of blood T cell repertoires in COVID-19. The repertoire was sequenced with immunoSEQ multiplex PCR; TCRdb's copy has only in-frame clones and lacks some. The sample comprises 430,000 or so clones, around 90% of which are singletons, and about 0.91% rests with the top ten. The sequencing sample was made of peripheral blood. Receptors were obtained from a man aged 18 to 35 with COVID-19, enrolled during active disease.

The V call is TRBV9, the J call TRBJ2-3; no definite D call. The V and J ends lost 1 base and 6 bases respectively, with 6 bases between them. Germline CDR1 reads SGDLS; CDR2 reads YYNGEE. CDR3 size: 12 residues. The CDR3 DNA sequence: TGTGCCAGCAGCGTACGCGAGGATACGCAGTATTTT. Its translation is CASSVREDTQYF.

V gene TRBV6-5 combines with J gene TRBJ1-2, with 9 bases that match TRBD1. With V trimmed by 5 bases and J by 4 bases, 8 bases remained unmatched. Per germline, CDR1 MNHEY and CDR2 SVGAGI. This CDR3 spans 15 amino acids. The CDR3 reads CASSLLTGGSYGYTF. The CDR3 nucleotides are TGTGCCAGCAGTCTACTGACAGGGGGAAGCTATGGCTACACCTTC.

This clone was detected only a few times. The V gene is TRBV13, the J gene TRBJ1-2; weak D call: TRBD1 (6 bases). Germline V CDR1 and CDR2: PRHDT, FYEKMQ (reference sequence). The CDR3 contains 14 residues. Trimming pared 0 bases from V and 5 bases from J, leaving 10 bases between. As DNA, the CDR3 is TGTGCCAGCAGCTTAGGGGCAGGGGAATATGGCTACACCTTC. Its protein is CASSLGAGEYGYTF.

The chain combines TRBV23-1 with TRBJ2-1, with D perhaps TRBD1 (5 bases). TRBV23-1 counts as an open reading frame of uncertain function. This CDR3 comprises 15 residues. V was shortened by 3 bases and J by 7 bases, with 16 bases between the two germline ends. The CDR3 nucleotides read TGCGCCAGCAGTCAGCATTATAGACAGCTAAATGAGCAGTTCTTC. This translates into CASSQHYRQLNEQFF.

This rearrangement joins TRBV7-9 to TRBJ2-7, with D perhaps TRBD1 (5 bases). CDR1 SEHNR and CDR2 FQNEAQ come from the germline V gene (reference sequence). The CDR3 is 18 residues long. Trimming left V 0 bases short and J 0 bases short, with 18 bases between. The CDR3 DNA is TGTGCCAGCAGCTTAGCTAGGGGTTCGGTTGGGGCCTCCTACGAGCAGTACTTC. It yields the protein CASSLARGSVGASYEQYF.

The DNA for the CDR3 is TGTGCCAGCAGTTCGGGTAATGAAAAACTGTTTTTT. It translates to CASSSGNEKLFF. This rearrangement joins TRBV2 to TRBJ1-4; no clear D. The V and J ends lost 5 bases and 4 bases respectively, with 5 bases between them. The CDR3 is made up of 12 amino acids. From germline, CDR1 is SNHLY and CDR2 FYNNEI.

The genes are TRBV5-4 and TRBJ1-1; 7 nucleotides agree with TRBD1. J lost 7 bases, V lost 9 bases, and 12 bases had no gene match. There are 13 residues in the CDR3. The germline V gene encodes CDR1 SGHNT and CDR2 YYREEE (reference sequence). The CDR3 here is CATRQGLVREAFF. CDR3 nucleotides: TGTGCCACCCGACAGGGCTTAGTCCGTGAAGCTTTCTTT.

CDR3 region: CASDDPSGSSPFF. The DNA of the CDR3 is TGTGCCAGCGACGATCCTAGCGGGAGTTCTCCGTTCTTC. The V call is TRBV7-2, the J call TRBJ2-1, with TRBD2 matching 10 bases. Germline CDR1 and CDR2: SGHTA and FQGNSA. The length of the CDR3 is 13 residues. V gave up 8 bases and J gave up 15 bases; unmatched junction bases: 13.

This clone was seen only once. This chain links TRBV6-5 with TRBJ1-5; D gene unclear. V was clipped by 7 bases and J by 3 bases, with 10 bases between them. Germline CDR1 MNHEY, CDR2 SVGAGI. The CDR3 contains 13 residues. CDR3 region: CASKFGANQPQHF. The CDR3 DNA follows: TGTGCCAGCAAGTTCGGTGCCAATCAGCCCCAGCATTTT.

The chain recombines TRBV6-6 with TRBJ2-5; 9 bases line up with TRBD1. Trimming cost V 5 bases and J 1 base; bases outside gene matches: 11. The germline V gene has CDR1 MNHNY and CDR2 SVGAGI (reference sequence). The CDR3 totals 17 residues. The CDR3: CASSPRGTGIGQETQYF. The CDR3 nucleotides read TGTGCCAGCAGTCCCCGTGGGACAGGGATAGGCCAAGAGACCCAGTACTTC.

The genes are TRBV27 and TRBJ2-7; possible D gene TRBD2, 5 bases. The length of the CDR3 is 15 residues. V lost 6 bases and J lost 2, with 17 bases in between. The germline gives CDR1 MNHEY, CDR2 SMNVEV (reference sequence). The CDR3 DNA reads TGTGCCAGCAGGGATACCAGAGACTATACCTACGAGCAGTACTTC. Translated, it gives CASRDTRDYTYEQYF.

The genes are TRBV3-1 (or the pseudogene TRBV3-2) and TRBJ1-4; D is unresolved. In germline, CDR1 is LGHDT, CDR2 YNNKEL (reference sequence). Between the trimmed V and J ends, which lost 1 base and 13 bases, there was a span of 13 bases. The CDR3 totals 13 residues. CDR3 protein: CASSQGAHNGLFF. CDR3 in DNA: TGTGCCAGCAGCCAAGGGGCCCATAATGGACTGTTTTTT.

This clone has only a few counts. The chain recombines TRBV7-9 with TRBJ1-2, with 9 bases identical to TRBD1. In germline, CDR1 is SEHNR, CDR2 FQNEAQ (reference sequence). CDR3 size: 14 residues. After removal of 5 bases from V and 8 bases from J, the junction contained 9 bases not matched to a gene. The CDR3 reads CASSRQGTGPGYTF. In nucleotides, the CDR3 is TGTGCCAGCAGCCGACAAGGGACAGGGCCAGGCTACACCTTC.

CDR3 coding DNA: TGTGCCAGCAGCGGTGGAGGGCTGGTGGGCTACACCTTC. It is translated as CASSGGGLVGYTF. The chain couples TRBV9 to TRBJ1-2; no definite D call. Germline V CDR1 and CDR2: SGDLS, YYNGEE. V shed 3 bases and J shed 8 bases, with 14 bases lying between them. The CDR3 has 13 amino acids. Combining the CDR3 with reference TRBV9 and TRBJ1-2 gives the whole variable domain DSGVTQTPKHLITATGQRVTLRCSPRSGDLSVYWYQQSLDQGLQFLIQYYNGEERAKGNILERFSAQQFPDLHSELNLSSLELGDSALYFCASSGGGLVGYTFGSGTRLTVV.

The chain joins TRBV19 to TRBJ2-6; TRBD2 is a possible D gene (6 bases). With 6 bases removed from V and 2 bases from J, the gap between germline ends came to 11 bases. Germline V gene lookup returns CDR1 LNHDA and CDR2 SQIVND (reference sequence). This CDR3 is built from 15 residues. In nucleotides, the CDR3 is TGTGCCAGTAGCCCACCTAGCGCTGGGGCCAACGTCCTGACTTTC. It specifies CASSPPSAGANVLTF. Together with reference TRBV19 and TRBJ2-6, the CDR3 gives the full variable domain: DGGITQSPKYLFRKEGQNVTLSCEQNLNHDAMYWYRQDPGQGLRLIYYSQIVNDFQKGDIAEGYSVSREKKESFPLTVTSAQKNPTAFYLCASSPPSAGANVLTFGAGSRLTVL.